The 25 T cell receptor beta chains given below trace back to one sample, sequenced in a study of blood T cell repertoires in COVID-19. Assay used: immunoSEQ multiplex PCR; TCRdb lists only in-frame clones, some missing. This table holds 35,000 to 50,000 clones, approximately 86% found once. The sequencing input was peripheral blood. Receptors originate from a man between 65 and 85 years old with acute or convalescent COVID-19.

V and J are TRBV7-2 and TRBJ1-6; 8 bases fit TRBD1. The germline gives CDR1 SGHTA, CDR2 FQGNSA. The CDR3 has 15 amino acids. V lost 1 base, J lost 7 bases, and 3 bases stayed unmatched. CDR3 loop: CASSLGPGGNSPLHF. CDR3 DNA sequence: TGTGCCAGCAGCTTAGGGCCAGGGGGCAATTCACCCCTCCACTTT.

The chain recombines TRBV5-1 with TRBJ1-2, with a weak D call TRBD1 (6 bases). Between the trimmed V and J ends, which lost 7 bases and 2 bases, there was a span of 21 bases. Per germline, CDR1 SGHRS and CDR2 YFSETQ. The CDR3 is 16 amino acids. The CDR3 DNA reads TGCGCCAGCGGATCAACACCGGACAGACGAAACTATGGCTACACCTTC. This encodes CASGSTPDRRNYGYTF.

Here the CDR3 reads CASSQDFRLADNEQFF. DNA for the CDR3: TGTGCCAGCAGCCAAGATTTCCGACTAGCGGACAATGAGCAGTTCTTC. V and J are TRBV4-2 and TRBJ2-1; TRBD2 matches 9 bases. Trimming cost V 0 bases and J 5 bases; bases outside gene matches: 5. The CDR3 runs to 16 residues. CDR1 LGHNA and CDR2 YNFKEQ come from the germline V gene.

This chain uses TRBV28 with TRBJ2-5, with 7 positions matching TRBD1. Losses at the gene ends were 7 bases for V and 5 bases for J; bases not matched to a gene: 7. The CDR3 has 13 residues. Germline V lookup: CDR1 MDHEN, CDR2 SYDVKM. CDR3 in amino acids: CASTTGDGETQYF. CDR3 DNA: TGTGCCAGCACAACAGGGGACGGGGAGACCCAGTACTTC.

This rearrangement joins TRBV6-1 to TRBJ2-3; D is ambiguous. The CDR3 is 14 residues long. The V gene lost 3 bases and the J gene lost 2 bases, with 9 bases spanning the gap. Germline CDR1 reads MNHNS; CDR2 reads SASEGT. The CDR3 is CASSDVGSTDTQYF. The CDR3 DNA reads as TGTGCCAGCAGTGACGTCGGTTCCACAGATACGCAGTATTTT.

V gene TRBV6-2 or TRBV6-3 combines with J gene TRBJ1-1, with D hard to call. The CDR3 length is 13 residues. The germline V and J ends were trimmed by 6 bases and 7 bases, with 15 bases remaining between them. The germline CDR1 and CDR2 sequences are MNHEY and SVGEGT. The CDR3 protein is CASSPPVRGEAFF. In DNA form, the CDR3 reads TGTGCCAGCAGCCCCCCTGTGCGAGGTGAAGCTTTCTTT.

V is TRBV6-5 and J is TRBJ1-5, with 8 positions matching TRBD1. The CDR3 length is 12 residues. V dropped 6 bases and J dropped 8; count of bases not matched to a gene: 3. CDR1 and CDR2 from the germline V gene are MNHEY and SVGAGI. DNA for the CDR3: TGTGCCAGCAGACGGGGACAGGAGCCCCAGCATTTT. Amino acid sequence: CASRRGQEPQHF.

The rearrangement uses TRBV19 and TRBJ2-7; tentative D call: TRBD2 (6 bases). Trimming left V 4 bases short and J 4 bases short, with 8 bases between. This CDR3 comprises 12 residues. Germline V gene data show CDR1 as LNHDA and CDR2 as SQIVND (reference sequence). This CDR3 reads CASSRRGYEQYF. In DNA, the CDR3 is TGTGCCAGTAGTAGGCGGGGTTACGAGCAGTACTTC. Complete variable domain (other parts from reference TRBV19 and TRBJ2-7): DGGITQSPKYLFRKEGQNVTLSCEQNLNHDAMYWYRQDPGQGLRLIYYSQIVNDFQKGDIAEGYSVSREKKESFPLTVTSAQKNPTAFYLCASSRRGYEQYFGPGTRLTVT.

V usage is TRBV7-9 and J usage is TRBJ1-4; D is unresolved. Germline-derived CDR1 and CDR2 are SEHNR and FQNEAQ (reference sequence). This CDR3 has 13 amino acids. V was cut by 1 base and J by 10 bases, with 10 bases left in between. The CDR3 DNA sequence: TGTGCCAGCAGCTTAGGGGAGGACGGAAAACTGTTTTTT. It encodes CASSLGEDGKLFF. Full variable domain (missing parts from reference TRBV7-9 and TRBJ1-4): DTGVSQNPRHKITKRGQNVTFRCDPISEHNRLYWYRQTLGQGPEFLTYFQNEAQLEKSRLLSDRFSAERPKGSFSTLEIQRTEQGDSAMYLCASSLGEDGKLFFGSGTQLSVL.

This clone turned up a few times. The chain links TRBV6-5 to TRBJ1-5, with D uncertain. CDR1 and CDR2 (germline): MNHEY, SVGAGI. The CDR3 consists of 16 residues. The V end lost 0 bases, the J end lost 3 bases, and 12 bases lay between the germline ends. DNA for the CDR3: TGTGCCAGCAGTTACTCTTCCAGAAACCACAATCAGCCCCAGCATTTT. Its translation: CASSYSSRNHNQPQHF.

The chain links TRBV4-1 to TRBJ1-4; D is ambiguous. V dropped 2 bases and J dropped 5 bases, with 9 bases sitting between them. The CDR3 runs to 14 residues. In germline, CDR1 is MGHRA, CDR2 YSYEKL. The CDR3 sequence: CASSQKGGNEKLFF. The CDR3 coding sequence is TGCGCCAGCAGCCAAAAAGGAGGGAATGAAAAACTGTTTTTT.

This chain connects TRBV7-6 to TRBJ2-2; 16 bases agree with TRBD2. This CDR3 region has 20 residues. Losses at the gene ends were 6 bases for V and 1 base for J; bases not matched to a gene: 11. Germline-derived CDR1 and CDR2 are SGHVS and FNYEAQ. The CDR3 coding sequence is TGTGCCAGCAGTCAAACCCCGGGACTAGCGGGAGGGTGGAACACCGGGGAGCTGTTTTTT. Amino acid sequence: CASSQTPGLAGGWNTGELFF.

CDR3 in DNA: TGTGCCAGTAGTGCCTGGGACAGGAGGGAGACCCAGTACTTC. Its translation is CASSAWDRRETQYF. The chain is built from TRBV19 and TRBJ2-5, with 8 bases lining up with TRBD1. V lost 5 bases to trimming and J lost 5 bases; unmatched junction nucleotides: 7. The CDR3 sequence is 14 residues long. The germline CDR1 and CDR2 sequences are LNHDA and SQIVND (reference sequence).

The CDR3 nucleotides read TGTGCCAGCAGCTATTACGCGTCTTCGGGGTCTTGGGACACTGAAGCTTTCTTT. Its protein is CASSYYASSGSWDTEAFF. The V gene is TRBV21-1, the J gene TRBJ1-1. TRBV21-1 represents a pseudogene. CDR3 length: 18 amino acids.

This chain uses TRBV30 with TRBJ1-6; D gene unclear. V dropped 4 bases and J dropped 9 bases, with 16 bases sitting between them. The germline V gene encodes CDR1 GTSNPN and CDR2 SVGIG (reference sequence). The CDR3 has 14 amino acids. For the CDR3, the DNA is TGTGCCTGGACAATTGGGGTAGAGGGTTCACCCCTCCACTTT. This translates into CAWTIGVEGSPLHF. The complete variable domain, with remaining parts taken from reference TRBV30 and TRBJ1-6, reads SQTIHQWPATLVQPVGSPLSLECTVEGTSNPNLYWYRQAAGRGLQLLFYSVGIGQISSEVPQNLSASRPQDRQFILSSKKLLLSDSGFYLCAWTIGVEGSPLHFGNGTRLTVT.

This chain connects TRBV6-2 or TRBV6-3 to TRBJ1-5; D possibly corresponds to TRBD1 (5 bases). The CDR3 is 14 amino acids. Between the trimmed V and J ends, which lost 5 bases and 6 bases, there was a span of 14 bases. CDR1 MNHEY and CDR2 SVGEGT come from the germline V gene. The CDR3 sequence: CASSPQVLGQPQHF. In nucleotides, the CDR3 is TGTGCCAGCAGTCCACAGGTTTTAGGTCAGCCCCAGCATTTT.

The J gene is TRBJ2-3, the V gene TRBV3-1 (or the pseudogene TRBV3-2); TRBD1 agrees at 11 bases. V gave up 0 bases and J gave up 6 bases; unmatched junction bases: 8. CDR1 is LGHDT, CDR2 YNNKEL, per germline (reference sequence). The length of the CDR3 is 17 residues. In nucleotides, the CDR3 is TGTGCCAGCAGCCAAGATCGGGCGGGGACAGGGGGGGATACGCAGTATTTT. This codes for CASSQDRAGTGGDTQYF.

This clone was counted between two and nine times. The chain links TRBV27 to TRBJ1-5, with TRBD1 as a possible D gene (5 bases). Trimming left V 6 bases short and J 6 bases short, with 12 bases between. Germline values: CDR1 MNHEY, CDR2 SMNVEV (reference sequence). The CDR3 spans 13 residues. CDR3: CASSPTQGQPQHF. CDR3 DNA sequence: TGTGCCAGCAGCCCTACCCAGGGTCAGCCCCAGCATTTT.

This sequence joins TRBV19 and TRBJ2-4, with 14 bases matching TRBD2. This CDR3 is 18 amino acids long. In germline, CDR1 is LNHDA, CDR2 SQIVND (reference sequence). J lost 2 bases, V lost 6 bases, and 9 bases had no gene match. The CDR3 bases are TGTGCCAGTAGCCGGGGACTAGCGGGAGTACTAACCAAAAACATTCAGTACTTC. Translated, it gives CASSRGLAGVLTKNIQYF.

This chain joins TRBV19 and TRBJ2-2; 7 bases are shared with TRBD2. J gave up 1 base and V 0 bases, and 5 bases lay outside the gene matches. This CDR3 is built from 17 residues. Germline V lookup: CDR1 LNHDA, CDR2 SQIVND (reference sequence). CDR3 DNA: TGTGCCAGTAGTATAGATCCAGGCGGGAGGAACACCGGGGAGCTGTTTTTT. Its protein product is CASSIDPGGRNTGELFF.

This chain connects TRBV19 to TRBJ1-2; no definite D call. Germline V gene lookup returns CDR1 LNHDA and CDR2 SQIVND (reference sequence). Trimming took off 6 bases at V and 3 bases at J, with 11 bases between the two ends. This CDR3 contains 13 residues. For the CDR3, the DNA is TGTGCCAGTAGGGATTCCCGGGACTATGGCTACACCTTC. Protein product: CASRDSRDYGYTF.

Here the CDR3 DNA reads TGTGCCAGCAGCCTCGACAGCTTCAATCAGCCCCAGCATTTT. This translates into CASSLDSFNQPQHF. The J gene is TRBJ1-5, the V gene TRBV2; D is possibly TRBD1 (5 bases). Germline V lookup: CDR1 SNHLY, CDR2 FYNNEI. This CDR3 contains 14 residues. V shed 6 bases and J shed 3 bases, with 12 bases lying between them.

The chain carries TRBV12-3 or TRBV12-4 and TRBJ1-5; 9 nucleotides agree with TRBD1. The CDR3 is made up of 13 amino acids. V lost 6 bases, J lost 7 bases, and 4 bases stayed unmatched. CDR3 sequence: CASRGQGGQPQHF. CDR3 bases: TGTGCCAGCAGGGGACAGGGAGGACAGCCCCAGCATTTT.

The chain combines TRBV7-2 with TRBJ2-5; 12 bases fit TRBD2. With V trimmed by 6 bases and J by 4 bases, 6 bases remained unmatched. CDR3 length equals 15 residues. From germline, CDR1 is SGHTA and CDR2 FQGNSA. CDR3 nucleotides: TGTGCCAGCAGTCCGACTAGCGGGAGTATAGAGACCCAGTACTTC. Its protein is CASSPTSGSIETQYF.

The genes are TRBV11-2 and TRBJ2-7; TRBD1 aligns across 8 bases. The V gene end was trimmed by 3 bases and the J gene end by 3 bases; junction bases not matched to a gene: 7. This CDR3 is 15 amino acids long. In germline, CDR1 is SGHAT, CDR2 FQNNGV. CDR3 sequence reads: CASSFNRGESYEQYF. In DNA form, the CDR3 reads TGTGCCAGCAGCTTCAACAGGGGGGAAAGCTACGAGCAGTACTTC.